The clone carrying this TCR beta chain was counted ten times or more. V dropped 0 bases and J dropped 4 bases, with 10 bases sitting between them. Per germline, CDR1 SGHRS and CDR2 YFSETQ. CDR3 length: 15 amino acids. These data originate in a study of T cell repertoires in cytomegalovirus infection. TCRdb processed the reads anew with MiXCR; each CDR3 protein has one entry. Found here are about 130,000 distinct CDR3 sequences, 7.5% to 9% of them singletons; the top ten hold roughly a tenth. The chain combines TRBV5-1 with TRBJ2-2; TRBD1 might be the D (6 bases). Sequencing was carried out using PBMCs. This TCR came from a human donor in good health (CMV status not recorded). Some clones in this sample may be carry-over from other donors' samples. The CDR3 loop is CASSLDRVPTGELFF. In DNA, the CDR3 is TGCGCCAGCAGCTTGGACAGGGTACCCACCGGGGAGCTGTTTTTT. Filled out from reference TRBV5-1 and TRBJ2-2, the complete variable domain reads KAGVTQTPRYLIKTRGQQVTLSCSPISGHRSVSWYQQTPGQGLQFLFEYFSETQRNKGNFPGRFSGRQFSNSRSEMNVSTLELGDSALYLCASSLDRVPTGELFFGEGSRLTVL.